This TCR beta chain was identified during a study of post-analysis software for immune sequencing data. Study at large: Progressive-relapsing, secondary progressive and relapsing-remitting multiple sclerosis were among the disease courses included.

Concerning this clonotype: Its antigen is currently unknown.

Study-level results: Analysis by F measure revealed that same-batch samples clustered strongly together. Four or five TRBV segments, TRBV5-6, TRBV5-1 and TRBV20-1 among them, were found more frequent in patients than controls. Compared with controls, patients showed significantly lower normalized Chao1 diversity.

The V gene end was trimmed by 6 bases and the J gene end by 7 bases; junction bases not matched to a gene: 8. This CDR3 region has 14 residues. Per germline, CDR1 KGHSH and CDR2 LQKENI. Unique molecular identifiers were carried by the TCR beta cDNA libraries. Each sample of about 0.9 to 11 million input T cells yielded around 500,000 cDNA molecules, so each molecule approximated one T cell. TCRdb called the PCR reads again in MiXCR, with one record for every CDR3 protein. Here the sample spans hundreds of thousands of distinct CDR3 sequences, about 53% being singletons. Sample: blood. V and J are TRBV18 and TRBJ2-7; 11 nucleotides match TRBD2. The source is a girl aged 10 to 17 with multiple sclerosis. CDR3 in amino acids: CASSLPGLAAEQYF. The CDR3 DNA follows: TGTGCCAGCTCGCTCCCGGGACTAGCGGCAGAGCAGTACTTC. The full variable domain, its missing parts supplied by reference TRBV18 and TRBJ2-7, is NAGVMQNPRHLVRRRGQEARLRCSPMKGHSHVYWYRQLPEEGLKFMVYLQKENIIDESGMPKERFSAEFPKEGPSILRIQQVVRGDSAAYFCASSLPGLAAEQYFGPGTRLTVT.